This is a list of T cell receptor beta chains from one sample in a study of T cells in Graves' hyperthyroidism and ophthalmopathy. From the multiplex PCR reads, TCRdb called clonotypes with MiXCR, one entry per CDR3 protein. The sample records around 300,000 distinct CDR3 sequences, roughly 13% being singletons. The sequenced sample consisted of blood. The source is a woman in her 40s with Graves' hyperthyroidism. The CDR3 runs from the conserved cysteine through the conserved F or W. A D gene is named only where the DNA matches it firmly.

v_call,j_call,d_call,cdr3_length,cdr3_aa
TRBV6-1,TRBJ2-5,TRBD1,15,CASSQPGQGQETQYF
TRBV28,TRBJ1-5,NA,15,CASSWGHRSNQPQHF
TRBV7-8,TRBJ2-7,TRBD2,15,CASSLDSGRTYEQYF
TRBV2,TRBJ1-1,NA,14,CASSEGLAVTEAFF
TRBV18,TRBJ2-7,TRBD2,15,CASSQGGTSSSEQYF
TRBV24-1,TRBJ1-2,NA,13,CATSKNAFYGYTF
TRBV20-1,TRBJ2-3,TRBD2,15,CSARGASGRTDTQYF
TRBV3-1,TRBJ2-5,TRBD2,16,CASSQDRVAGQETQYF
TRBV2,TRBJ1-2,TRBD1,14,CASTERAGGYGYTF
TRBV20-1,TRBJ1-1,NA,12,CSASFAHTEAFF
TRBV4-2,TRBJ1-5,NA,15,CASSQGQHGNQPQHF
TRBV4-1,TRBJ2-1,NA,17,CASSQDWTAGPNNEQFF
TRBV5-1,TRBJ2-1,NA,15,CASRPGTTTYNEQFF
TRBV5-8,TRBJ2-2,TRBD2,16,CASSLAGLADTGELFF
TRBV5-1,TRBJ1-4,NA,15,CASSPIGARGEKLFF
TRBV7-9,TRBJ2-3,TRBD2,17,CASSRGVSFIGTDTQYF
TRBV30,TRBJ2-1,NA,15,CAWGATPSSYNEQFF
TRBV6-1,TRBJ1-2,NA,16,CASRTRHALANYGYTF
TRBV7-8,TRBJ1-1,TRBD1,15,CASSLALGGTGEAFF
TRBV11-2,TRBJ2-5,TRBD1,15,CASSFTGTGEETQYF
TRBV12-3/TRBV12-4,TRBJ2-7,TRBD2,15,CASSLWGGPSNEQYF
TRBV6-5,TRBJ2-3,NA,16,CASSDSPIQAADTQYF
TRBV2,TRBJ2-1,TRBD1,15,CASSGTGGSYNEQFF
TRBV18,TRBJ2-3,NA,13,CASSAGAADTQYF
TRBV9,TRBJ2-1,TRBD2,15,CASSGGTSGTNEQFF
TRBV7-9,TRBJ1-5,NA,9,CACDQPQHF
TRBV29-1,TRBJ2-2,TRBD1,13,CSVAYRGTGELFF
TRBV5-4,TRBJ1-1,NA,16,CASSWAGRTSGTEAFF
TRBV5-1,TRBJ1-4,TRBD1,15,CASSFQGQGSEKLFF
TRBV7-2,TRBJ2-1,TRBD2,20,CASSPRGGLAGGSSYNEQFF
TRBV20-1,TRBJ1-5,NA,16,CSARDFVAGGNQPQHF
TRBV2,TRBJ2-5,NA,11,CASHPGEREYF
TRBV7-2,TRBJ1-3,NA,15,CASSSRQGGGNTIYF
TRBV7-9,TRBJ1-2,NA,14,CASSPLQGWSGYTF
TRBV5-8,TRBJ1-1,NA,15,CASSQGPRGKAEAFF
TRBV7-3,TRBJ2-2,TRBD1,15,CASSSGTGVTGELFF
TRBV15,TRBJ2-1,NA,14,CATSRAPLRNEQFF
TRBV6-2/TRBV6-3,TRBJ2-1,TRBD1,17,CASSYYGAGQGGNEQFF
TRBV9,TRBJ1-2,NA,13,CASTGAPNYGYTF
TRBV12-3/TRBV12-4,TRBJ2-1,NA,13,CASSLVGGDEQFF
TRBV12-3/TRBV12-4,TRBJ2-3,TRBD2,17,CASRPGTSGANTDTQYF
TRBV2,TRBJ2-7,TRBD2,14,CASMGLAGIYEQYF
TRBV11-2,TRBJ2-7,NA,13,CASSPGAFYEQYF
TRBV4-2,TRBJ2-5,NA,16,CASSQGTGTLQETQYF
TRBV5-1,TRBJ1-2,TRBD1,13,CASSSGQGEGYTF
TRBV7-2,TRBJ2-3,TRBD2,15,CASRRGLAVPDTQYF
TRBV3-1,TRBJ2-3,TRBD2,19,CASSQDPRASGSRTDTQYF
TRBV5-4,TRBJ2-5,NA,14,CASSYDRRKETQYF
TRBV11-3,TRBJ2-5,NA,17,CASSFLASLVGGGTQYF
TRBV11-2,TRBJ2-3,NA,15,CASRAGSSLENTQYF
TRBV14,TRBJ2-7,TRBD1,16,CASSPLSGQGAYEQYF
TRBV18,TRBJ2-7,NA,14,CASSPQSVAYEQYF
TRBV7-8,TRBJ1-4,NA,16,CASSLRRLRRNEKLFF
TRBV5-5,TRBJ2-7,NA,15,CASSLLLGQPYEQYF
TRBV5-1,TRBJ2-7,TRBD1,14,CASSLWDRTTEQYF